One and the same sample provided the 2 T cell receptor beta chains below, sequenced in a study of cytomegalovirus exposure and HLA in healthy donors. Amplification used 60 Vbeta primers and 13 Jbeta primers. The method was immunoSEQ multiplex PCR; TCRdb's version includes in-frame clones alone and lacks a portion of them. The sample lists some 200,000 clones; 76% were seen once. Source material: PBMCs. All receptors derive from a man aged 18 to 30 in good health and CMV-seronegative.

CDR3 coding DNA: TGTGCCAGCAGTTACAGGGTTAGCGGGAGGGGTAATGAGCAGTTCTTC. Translation: CASSYRVSGRGNEQFF. The chain links TRBV6-5 to TRBJ2-1; 11 positions match TRBD2. The CDR3 is made up of 16 amino acids. With 2 bases clipped from V and 7 bases from J, the junction kept 7 bases outside the gene matches. Per germline, CDR1 MNHEY and CDR2 SVGAGI.

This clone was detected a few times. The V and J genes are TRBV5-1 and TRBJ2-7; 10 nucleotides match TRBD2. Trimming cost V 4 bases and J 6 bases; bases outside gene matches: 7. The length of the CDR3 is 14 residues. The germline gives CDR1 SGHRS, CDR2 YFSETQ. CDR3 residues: CASSVPSGRSEQYF. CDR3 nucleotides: TGCGCCAGCAGCGTACCTAGCGGGAGAAGCGAGCAGTACTTC. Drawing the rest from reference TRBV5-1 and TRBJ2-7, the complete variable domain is KAGVTQTPRYLIKTRGQQVTLSCSPISGHRSVSWYQQTPGQGLQFLFEYFSETQRNKGNFPGRFSGRQFSNSRSEMNVSTLELGDSALYLCASSVPSGRSEQYFGPGTRLTVT.